This passage covers 10 T cell receptor beta chains from one sample sequenced in a study of shared clonotypes between healthy human individuals. CD8 cells classed as naive were CD45RO-negative and positively selected for CCR7, excluding terminally differentiated effector memory CD45RA+ cells. Produced via immunoSEQ multiplex PCR; TCRdb's table is partial and in-frame only. In the table there are hundreds of thousands of clones, 96% of which are singletons. The sample consisted of naive CD8+ T cells sorted from blood. The receptors come from a woman aged 30 to 39 in good health.

The chain recombines TRBV29-1 with TRBJ2-7; 8 bases line up with TRBD2. CDR1 is SQVTM, CDR2 ANQGSEA, per germline. V lost 6 bases and J lost 6; bases outside the gene matches: 10. The CDR3 spans 13 residues. The DNA for the CDR3 is TGCAGCGTGGTTAGCGGGATTTCAGGCGAGCAGTACTTC. Encoded protein: CSVVSGISGEQYF.

This rearrangement joins TRBV6-1 to TRBJ2-7, with D maybe TRBD2 (5 bases). This CDR3 is built from 15 residues. Trimming took 7 bases from V and 12 from J, leaving 28 bases between them. Germline CDR1 reads MNHNS; CDR2 reads SASEGT. CDR3 coding DNA: TGTGCCAGCACTCCCCGAGAAGGGTGGGGAGCAAGTGCGTACTTC. Translating it yields CASTPREGWGASAYF.

This chain links TRBV29-1 with TRBJ2-1; the D gene is possibly TRBD2 (6 bases). V shed 6 bases and J shed 5 bases, with 8 bases lying between them. This CDR3 has 11 residues. From germline, CDR1 is SQVTM and CDR2 ANQGSEA. CDR3 amino acids: CSVRLDNEQFF. CDR3 nucleotide sequence: TGCAGCGTAAGACTAGACAATGAGCAGTTCTTC.

The V gene is TRBV2, the J gene TRBJ2-1; 11 bases are shared with TRBD2. The germline V gene has CDR1 SNHLY and CDR2 FYNNEI. After removal of 7 bases from V and 0 bases from J, the junction contained 14 bases not matched to a gene. The CDR3 spans 19 residues. CDR3 DNA: TGTGCCAGCACCCTCGGTACTAGCGGGAGTTGGGGCTCCTACAATGAGCAGTTCTTC. As protein: CASTLGTSGSWGSYNEQFF.

The chain uses TRBV9 and TRBJ2-7, with TRBD2 identical over 12 bases. Looked up from germline, CDR1 is SGDLS and CDR2 is YYNGEE. This CDR3 is 18 amino acids long. Trimming removed 4 bases from V and 3 bases from J; junction bases left unmatched: 14. CDR3 DNA sequence: TGTGCCAGCAGCCGCCGGACTAGCGGGGACTATACCCACTACGAGCAGTACTTC. This encodes CASSRRTSGDYTHYEQYF.

V usage is TRBV5-4 and J usage is TRBJ2-1, with 9 bases identical to TRBD1. This CDR3 comprises 15 residues. Trimming took 4 bases from V and 4 from J; bases not matched to a gene: 6. CDR1 and CDR2 (germline): SGHNT, YYREEE (reference sequence). The CDR3 nucleotides are TGTGCCAGCAGCCCTCCGGGACAGGGTTACAATGAGCAGTTCTTC. This codes for CASSPPGQGYNEQFF.

V and J are TRBV11-2 and TRBJ1-1, with a weak D call TRBD1 (6 bases). V was cut by 4 bases and J by 3 bases, with 15 bases left in between. This CDR3 region has 15 residues. Germline CDR1 is SGHAT and CDR2 is FQNNGV. Written as DNA, the CDR3 is TGTGCCAGCAGCTCACTACAGGGACGATACACTGAAGCTTTCTTT. Encoded protein: CASSSLQGRYTEAFF.

This chain joins TRBV27 and TRBJ2-7, with 12 bases identical to TRBD2. The length of the CDR3 is 16 residues. With V trimmed by 2 bases and J by 6 bases, 8 bases remained unmatched. The germline CDR1 and CDR2 sequences are MNHEY and SMNVEV (reference sequence). This CDR3 is CASSLRLAGGYGEQYF. In DNA form, the CDR3 reads TGTGCCAGCAGTTTAAGGCTAGCGGGAGGGTACGGCGAGCAGTACTTC.

The chain's CDR3 is CASTPLPNTDTQYF. As DNA, the CDR3 is TGTGCCAGCACCCCCCTCCCCAACACAGATACGCAGTATTTT. This chain uses TRBV6-5 with TRBJ2-3; the D is unclear. Between the trimmed V and J ends, which lost 7 bases and 2 bases, there was a span of 13 bases. CDR3 length: 14 amino acids. Germline V gene sequence: CDR1 MNHEY, CDR2 SVGAGI.

V and J are TRBV6-5 and TRBJ1-2, with D possibly matching TRBD1 (5 bases). V was cut by 6 bases and J by 6 bases, with 20 bases left in between. CDR1 is MNHEY and CDR2 is SVGAGI in the germline V gene. This CDR3 region has 15 residues. This chain's CDR3 is CASSDRRDQGDGYTF. CDR3 nucleotide sequence: TGTGCCAGCAGCGACCGCCGGGACCAAGGCGATGGCTACACCTTC.